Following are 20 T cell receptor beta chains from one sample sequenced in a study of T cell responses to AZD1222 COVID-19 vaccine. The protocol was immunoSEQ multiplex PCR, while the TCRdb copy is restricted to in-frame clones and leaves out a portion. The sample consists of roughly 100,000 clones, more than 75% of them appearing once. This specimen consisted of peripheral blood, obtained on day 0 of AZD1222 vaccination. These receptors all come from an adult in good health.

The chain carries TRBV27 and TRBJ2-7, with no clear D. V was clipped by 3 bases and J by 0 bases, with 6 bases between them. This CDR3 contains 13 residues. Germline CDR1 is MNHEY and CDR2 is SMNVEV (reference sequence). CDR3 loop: CASSFRVSYEQYF. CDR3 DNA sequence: TGTGCCAGCAGTTTCCGAGTCTCCTACGAGCAGTACTTC.

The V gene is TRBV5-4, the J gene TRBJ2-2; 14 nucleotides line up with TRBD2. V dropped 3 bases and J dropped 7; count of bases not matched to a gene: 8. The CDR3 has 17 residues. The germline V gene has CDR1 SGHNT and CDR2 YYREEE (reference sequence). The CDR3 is CASSSGLAGGIGGELFF. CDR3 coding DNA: TGTGCCAGCAGCTCCGGACTAGCGGGGGGTATAGGCGGGGAGCTGTTTTTT.

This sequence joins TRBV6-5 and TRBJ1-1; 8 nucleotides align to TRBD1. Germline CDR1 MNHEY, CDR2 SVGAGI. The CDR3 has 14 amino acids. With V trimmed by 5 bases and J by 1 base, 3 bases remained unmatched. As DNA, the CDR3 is TGTGCCAGCAGTAGACAGGGGAGGAACACTGAAGCTTTCTTT. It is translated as CASSRQGRNTEAFF.

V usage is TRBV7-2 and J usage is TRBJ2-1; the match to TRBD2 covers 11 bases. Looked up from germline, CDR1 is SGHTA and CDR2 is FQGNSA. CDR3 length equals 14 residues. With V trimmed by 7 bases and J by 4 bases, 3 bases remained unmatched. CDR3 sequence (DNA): TGTGCCAGCACATTAGCGGGGGGGTACAATGAGCAGTTCTTC. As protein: CASTLAGGYNEQFF.

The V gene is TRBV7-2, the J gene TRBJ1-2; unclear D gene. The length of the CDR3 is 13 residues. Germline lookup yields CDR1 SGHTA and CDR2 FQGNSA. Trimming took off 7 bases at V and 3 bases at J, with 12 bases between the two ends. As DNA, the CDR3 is TGTGCCAGCACCGTCCAACGGGACTATGGCTACACCTTC. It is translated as CASTVQRDYGYTF.

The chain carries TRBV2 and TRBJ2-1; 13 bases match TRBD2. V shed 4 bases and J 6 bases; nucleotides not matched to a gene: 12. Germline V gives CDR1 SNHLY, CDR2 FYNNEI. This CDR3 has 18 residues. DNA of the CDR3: TGTGCCAGCAGTGCCCCAACACTGACTAGCGGGGGGATCAATGAGCAGTTCTTC. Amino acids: CASSAPTLTSGGINEQFF.

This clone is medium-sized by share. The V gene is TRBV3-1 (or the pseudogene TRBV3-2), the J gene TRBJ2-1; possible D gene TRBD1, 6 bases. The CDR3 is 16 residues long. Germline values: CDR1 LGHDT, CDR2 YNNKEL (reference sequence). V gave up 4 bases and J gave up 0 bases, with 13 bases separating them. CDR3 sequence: CASSPGAPSSYNEQFF. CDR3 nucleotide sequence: TGTGCCAGCAGCCCAGGGGCCCCAAGCTCCTACAATGAGCAGTTCTTC.

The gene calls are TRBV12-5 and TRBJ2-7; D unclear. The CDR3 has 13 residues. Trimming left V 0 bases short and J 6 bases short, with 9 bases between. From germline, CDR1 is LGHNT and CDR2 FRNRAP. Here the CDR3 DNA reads TGTGCTAGTGGTTTGGTGTCTATGGGCGAGCAGTACTTC. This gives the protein CASGLVSMGEQYF.

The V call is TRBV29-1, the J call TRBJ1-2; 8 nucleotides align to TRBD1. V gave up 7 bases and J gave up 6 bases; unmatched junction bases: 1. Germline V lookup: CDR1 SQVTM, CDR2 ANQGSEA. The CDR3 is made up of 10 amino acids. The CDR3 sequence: CSAGGDGYTF. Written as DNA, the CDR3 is TGCAGCGCAGGGGGCGATGGCTACACCTTC.

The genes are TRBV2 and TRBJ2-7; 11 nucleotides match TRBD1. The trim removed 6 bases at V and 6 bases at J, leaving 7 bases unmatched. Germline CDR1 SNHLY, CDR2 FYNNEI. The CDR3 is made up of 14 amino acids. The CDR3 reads CASRRGQGVGEQYF. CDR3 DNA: TGTGCCAGCAGGAGGGGACAGGGGGTTGGCGAGCAGTACTTC.

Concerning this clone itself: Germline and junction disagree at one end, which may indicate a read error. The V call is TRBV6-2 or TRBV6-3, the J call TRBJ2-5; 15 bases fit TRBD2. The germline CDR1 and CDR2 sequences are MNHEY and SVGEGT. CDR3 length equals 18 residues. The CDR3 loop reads CGSSYTGLAGGPQETQYF. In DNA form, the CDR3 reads TGTGGCAGCAGTTACACAGGACTAGCGGGGGGGCCGCAAGAGACCCAGTACTTC.

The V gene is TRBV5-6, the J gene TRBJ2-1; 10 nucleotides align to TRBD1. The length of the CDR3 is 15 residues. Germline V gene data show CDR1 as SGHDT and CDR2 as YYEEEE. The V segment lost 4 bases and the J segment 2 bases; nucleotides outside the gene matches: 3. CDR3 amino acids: CASSTGTGAYNEQFF. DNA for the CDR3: TGTGCCAGCAGCACCGGGACAGGGGCCTACAATGAGCAGTTCTTC.

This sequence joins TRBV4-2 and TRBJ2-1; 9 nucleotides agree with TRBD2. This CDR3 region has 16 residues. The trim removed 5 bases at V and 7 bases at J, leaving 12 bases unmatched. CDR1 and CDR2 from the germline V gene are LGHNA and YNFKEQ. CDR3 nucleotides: TGTGCCAGCAGCAAAGTCCTGGCGGGGGGGCGTAATGAGCAGTTCTTC. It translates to CASSKVLAGGRNEQFF.

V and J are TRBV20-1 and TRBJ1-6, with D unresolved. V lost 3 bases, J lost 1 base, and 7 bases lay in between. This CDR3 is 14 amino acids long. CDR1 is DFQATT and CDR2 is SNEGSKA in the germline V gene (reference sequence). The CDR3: CSASISSYNSPLHF. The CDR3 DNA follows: TGCAGTGCTAGTATCAGTTCCTATAATTCACCCCTCCACTTT.

This CDR3 reads CASSLGGTGNTEAFF. In nucleotides, the CDR3 is TGTGCCAGCTCATTAGGGGGGACAGGGAACACTGAAGCTTTCTTT. The genes are TRBV18 and TRBJ1-1; 8 bases fit TRBD1. CDR1 is KGHSH and CDR2 is LQKENI in the germline V gene. Germline trimming cut 5 bases from V and 1 base from J; bases unmatched to any gene: 6. The CDR3 loop spans 15 amino acids.

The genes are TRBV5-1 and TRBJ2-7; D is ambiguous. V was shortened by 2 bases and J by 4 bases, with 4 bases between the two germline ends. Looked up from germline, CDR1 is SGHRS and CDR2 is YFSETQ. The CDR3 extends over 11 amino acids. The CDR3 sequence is CASSFGYEQYF. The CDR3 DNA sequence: TGCGCCAGCAGCTTTGGGTACGAGCAGTACTTC.

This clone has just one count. This CDR3 reads CASSQDWRGLSYNEQFF. The CDR3 DNA is TGCGCCAGCAGCCAAGATTGGCGGGGCCTCTCCTACAATGAGCAGTTCTTC. The chain links TRBV4-3 to TRBJ2-1; TRBD2 might be the D (6 bases). V lost 0 bases, J lost 0 bases, and 12 bases lay in between. Germline lookup yields CDR1 LGHNA and CDR2 YSLEER. The CDR3 has 17 amino acids.

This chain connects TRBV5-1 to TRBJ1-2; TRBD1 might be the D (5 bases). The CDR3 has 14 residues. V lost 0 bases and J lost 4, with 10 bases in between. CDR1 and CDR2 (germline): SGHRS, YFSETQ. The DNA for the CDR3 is TGCGCCAGCAGCTTGGACGGGACGGGCTATGGCTACACCTTC. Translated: CASSLDGTGYGYTF. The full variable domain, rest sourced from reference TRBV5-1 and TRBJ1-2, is KAGVTQTPRYLIKTRGQQVTLSCSPISGHRSVSWYQQTPGQGLQFLFEYFSETQRNKGNFPGRFSGRQFSNSRSEMNVSTLELGDSALYLCASSLDGTGYGYTFGSGTRLTVV.

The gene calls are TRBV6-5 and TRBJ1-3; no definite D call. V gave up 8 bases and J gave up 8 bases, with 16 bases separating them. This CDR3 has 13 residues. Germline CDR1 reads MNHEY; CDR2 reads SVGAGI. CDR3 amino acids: CASAGDGRYTIYF. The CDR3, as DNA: TGTGCCAGCGCAGGAGACGGGAGATACACCATATATTTT.

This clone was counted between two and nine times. CDR3 DNA sequence: TGTGCCAGCAGCCAAGGTGGGGGGGAAACAGATACGCAGTATTTT. This sequence encodes CASSQGGGETDTQYF. This chain links TRBV4-2 with TRBJ2-3, with 7 bases lining up with TRBD2. Germline assignment: CDR1 LGHNA and CDR2 YNFKEQ. The CDR3 extends over 15 amino acids. V was pared by 1 base and J by 3 bases, with 4 bases of the junction left unmatched.